Presented here are 25 T cell receptor beta chains from one specimen sequenced in a study of CXCR3-negative and CXCR3-positive naive CD8 T cells. Each TRB cDNA library was prepared by 5' RACE (with UMI labels). TCRdb reprocessed the 5' RACE reads and reports one entry per CDR3 protein, with no DNA. Recorded for this sample: about 40,000 distinct CDR3 sequences. Sequencing was done on a sample of memory CD8+ T cells from blood. The source of these receptors is a human donor in good health. Some clones in this sample may be carry-over from other donors' samples.

Here the CDR3 reads CSAYGAGGIISPLHF. The rearrangement links TRBV20-1 to TRBJ1-6; the D call from TCRdb, TRBD1, cannot be confirmed without DNA. The CDR3 is 15 residues long. Germline-derived CDR1 and CDR2 are DFQATT and SNEGSKA (reference sequence).

The V gene is TRBV28, the J gene TRBJ2-3; the TCRdb D gene call, TRBD1, has no DNA to confirm it. CDR1 and CDR2 from the germline V gene are MDHEN and SYDVKM. CDR3 size: 14 residues. The CDR3 spells CASSPDVGTDTQYF.

The rearrangement uses TRBV6-4 and TRBJ1-5. This CDR3 contains 15 residues. Germline-derived CDR1 and CDR2 are MRHNA and SNTAGT. The CDR3 sequence: CASSPRGGGNQPQHF.

The chain recombines TRBV29-1 with TRBJ2-3. Germline V gives CDR1 SQVTM, CDR2 ANQGSEA. The CDR3 runs to 13 residues. The CDR3 here is CSVLVSSTDTQYF.

This chain joins TRBV6-6 and TRBJ2-2. Germline V CDR1 and CDR2: MNHNY, SVGAGI (reference sequence). The CDR3 length is 14 residues. The CDR3 is CASLLLTNTGELFF.

V gene TRBV9 combines with J gene TRBJ1-2. Germline assignment: CDR1 SGDLS and CDR2 YYNGEE. CDR3 length equals 12 residues. This CDR3 reads CASSIRQYGYTF.

The CDR3 sequence is CSVVGSVGEQFF. The rearrangement uses TRBV29-1 and TRBJ2-1. The germline V gene encodes CDR1 SQVTM and CDR2 ANQGSEA. The CDR3 runs 12 residues.

CDR3 in amino acids: CASSQDEGTGNEKLFF. The chain employs TRBV4-3 and TRBJ1-4; TCRdb returns TRBD1, unconfirmable since there is no DNA. CDR1 LGHNA and CDR2 YSLEER come from the germline V gene. This CDR3 is 16 amino acids long.

The chain employs TRBV13 and TRBJ2-3; the D call from TCRdb, TRBD2, cannot be confirmed without DNA. This CDR3 has 16 amino acids. Germline V lookup: CDR1 PRHDT, CDR2 FYEKMQ (reference sequence). The CDR3 region is CASSSLASYSTDTQYF.

The chain recombines TRBV29-1 with TRBJ2-7; the D call from TCRdb, TRBD2, cannot be confirmed without DNA. The V gene's germline CDR1 is SQVTM and CDR2 ANQGSEA. This CDR3 has 14 amino acids. CDR3 region: CSVELNYGPYEQYF.

V usage is TRBV29-1 and J usage is TRBJ1-3; no DNA is available, so the TRBD1 call from TCRdb remains unchecked. Germline lookup yields CDR1 SQVTM and CDR2 ANQGSEA. The CDR3 is 18 residues long. CDR3 amino acids: CSVDLGAGGASPGNTIYF.

The chain uses TRBV20-1 and TRBJ2-1; TCRdb gives TRBD2 as the D gene, but with no DNA this cannot be confirmed. This CDR3 comprises 16 residues. Germline V gives CDR1 DFQATT, CDR2 SNEGSKA (reference sequence). The CDR3 sequence is CSARASTSGDYNEQFF.

The chain is built from TRBV3-1 and TRBJ2-3; as DNA is missing, the TRBD2 call by TCRdb cannot be tested. Germline loops: CDR1 LGHDT, CDR2 YNNKEL (reference sequence). This CDR3 comprises 17 residues. CDR3 loop: CASSLWDSGTNTDTQYF.

The rearrangement uses TRBV7-7 and TRBJ2-5; TCRdb's D call, TRBD1, is unchecked because there is no DNA. The CDR3 is made up of 15 amino acids. The germline V gene has CDR1 SSHAT and CDR2 FNYEAQ (reference sequence). The CDR3 protein is CASSLGNTGEETQYF.

The chain is built from TRBV7-9 and TRBJ2-1. In germline, CDR1 is SEHNR, CDR2 FQNEAQ (reference sequence). CDR3 length equals 12 residues. The CDR3 here is CASSPRYNEQFF. Using reference TRBV7-9 and TRBJ2-1 for the parts outside the CDR3, the full variable domain is DTGVSQNPRHKITKRGQNVTFRCDPISEHNRLYWYRQTLGQGPEFLTYFQNEAQLEKSRLLSDRFSAERPKGSFSTLEIQRTEQGDSAMYLCASSPRYNEQFFGPGTRLTVL.

This sequence joins TRBV29-1 and TRBJ2-7; TCRdb calls TRBD1, which cannot be checked without DNA. From germline, CDR1 is SQVTM and CDR2 ANQGSEA. There are 13 residues in the CDR3. The CDR3 protein is CSDPDRGLHEQYF.

This chain uses TRBV6-5 with TRBJ2-5; the TCRdb call, TRBD1, lacks DNA for checking. The CDR3 has 15 amino acids. Germline assignment: CDR1 MNHEY and CDR2 SVGAGI. CDR3 residues: CASSEEQGARETQYF.

This rearrangement joins TRBV2 to TRBJ2-4. Germline V gene sequence: CDR1 SNHLY, CDR2 FYNNEI. This CDR3 is built from 16 residues. This CDR3 is CASSDLENLAKNIQYF.

This sequence joins TRBV29-1 and TRBJ2-7. This CDR3 spans 13 amino acids. Germline CDR1 reads SQVTM; CDR2 reads ANQGSEA. CDR3 protein: CSAYRGSYDEQYF.

The V gene is TRBV7-2, the J gene TRBJ2-5; the D gene TCRdb calls, TRBD2, cannot be checked with no DNA. The CDR3 runs 17 residues. The germline CDR1 and CDR2 sequences are SGHTA and FQGNSA. The CDR3 is CASSLPSSAADQETQYF.

By frequency, this clonotype is medium-sized. The J gene is TRBJ1-5, the V gene TRBV20-1; TCRdb returns TRBD1, unconfirmable since there is no DNA. The CDR3 spans 14 residues. CDR1 is DFQATT, CDR2 SNEGSKA, per germline (reference sequence). CDR3 sequence reads: CSAKMAGVDQPQHF.

The rearrangement joins TRBV5-1 to TRBJ2-1; TCRdb lists TRBD1, though no DNA is available to test this call. The CDR3 runs 20 residues. The germline CDR1 and CDR2 sequences are SGHRS and YFSETQ. CDR3 region: CASSLSPGQGLPPTYNEQFF. The full variable domain, its missing parts supplied by reference TRBV5-1 and TRBJ2-1, is KAGVTQTPRYLIKTRGQQVTLSCSPISGHRSVSWYQQTPGQGLQFLFEYFSETQRNKGNFPGRFSGRQFSNSRSEMNVSTLELGDSALYLCASSLSPGQGLPPTYNEQFFGPGTRLTVL.

This chain connects TRBV29-1 to TRBJ2-2; no DNA is available, so the TRBD1 call from TCRdb remains unchecked. Germline V gene lookup returns CDR1 SQVTM and CDR2 ANQGSEA. This CDR3 contains 13 residues. The CDR3 here is CSVGADNTGELFF.

V usage is TRBV7-9 and J usage is TRBJ1-1; TCRdb's assignment of TRBD1 cannot be checked, as there is no DNA. Germline V gene data show CDR1 as SEHNR and CDR2 as FQNEAQ (reference sequence). CDR3 length: 15 residues. CDR3 residues: CASSYTGTGITEAFF.

This CDR3 reads CASSSGQGGNF. J is TRBJ2-3 and V is TRBV12-3 or TRBV12-4; TCRdb proposes TRBD1, but this gene call is untestable without DNA. CDR3 length equals 11 residues.